This T cell receptor beta chain was recovered during a study of T cell repertoires in cytomegalovirus infection. Whole-study context: Shared public TCR beta signatures pointed to both CMV infection and a matching HLA type.

The V end lost 2 bases, the J end lost 2 bases, and 13 bases lay between the germline ends. The CDR3 runs 15 residues. TCRdb used MiXCR to reprocess the reads, holding one entry per CDR3 protein. The repertoire holds roughly 68,000 distinct CDR3 sequences, with 20% to 25% as singletons. This clonotype was seen only a few times. Its cognate antigen is unknown. The sequence came from a human donor in good health (CMV status not recorded). Some clones in this sample may be carry-over from other donors' samples. The chain uses TRBV12-3 or TRBV12-4 and TRBJ2-7; TRBD1 might be the D (5 bases). Specimen: CD8+ T cells from cultured PBMCs, collected from culture after CMV antigen stimulation. CDR3: CASSLNGHRTYEQYF. The CDR3 DNA reads TGTGCCAGCAGTTTAAACGGACACCGTACCTACGAGCAGTACTTC.